This entry describes one T cell receptor beta chain. The specificity of this receptor is unknown. With a much larger clone just one base away, this may be a read error. This entry belongs to a study of Graves' ophthalmopathy and Graves' hyperthyroidism (dated by TCRdb to 2016 to 2019). Describing the broader study: Stable hyperthyroidism was defined as no progression to ophthalmopathy within 18 months of follow-up. TCR beta repertoire signatures were used to distinguish Graves' ophthalmopathy from Graves' hyperthyroidism and to predict progression to ophthalmopathy. In total, over 130 blood samples were TCR-sequenced: around 42 ophthalmopathy, some 75 hyperthyroidism and roughly 17 hyperthyroidism-to-ophthalmopathy patients. To explore V-J signatures that distinguish ophthalmopathy from hyperthyroidism, a discovery set of about a hundred patients was enrolled, made up of 40 to 45 with ophthalmopathy and 57 with stable hyperthyroidism. The independent validation cohort included approximately 19 hyperthyroidism patients plus 17 patients who later progressed from hyperthyroidism to ophthalmopathy. In about six hyperthyroidism patients, T-cell repertoires of thyroid tissue and blood were compared. Following sampling, methimazole starting at 30 mg daily was administered to hyperthyroidism patients, and high-dose intravenous methylprednisolone was administered to ophthalmopathy patients.

General study outcomes and caveats: In validation, the model predicted ophthalmopathy progression with 55% to 71% sensitivity and 72.22% specificity; 12 predicted patients were CT-confirmed with GO in a median of 6.5 months. In cross-validation, the 13-signature model distinguished ophthalmopathy from stable hyperthyroidism with about 90% sensitivity and roughly 84% specificity, while in the test set the corresponding values were approximately 79% and 70%. No statistical method was used to predetermine the sample size, and group allocation was not hidden from the investigators. Most expanded thyroid clonotypes with a frequency above 0.001 also appeared in blood, which suggests that blood repertoires may reflect the immune response in the thyroid.

For repertoire sequencing, TCR beta CDR3 regions were amplified from RNA transcripts. A first-round RT-PCR used HTBI primers with the Qiagen OneStep RT-PCR kit, followed by a second-round multiplex PCR, size selection and purification. Libraries were sequenced paired-end with 100 bp reads on an Illumina HiSeq2000. The study's own analysis went as follows. SOAPnuke was used for read processing, and reads with adapters, uncalled bases, a mean Phred below 15, or no exact constant-primer or identifier match were discarded. COPE v1.2.5 was used to merge high-quality paired reads. Each unique nucleotide sequence was defined as a clonotype, and clonotypes were aligned to IMGT TRB V, D and J references with MiTCR v1.1. The analysis was limited to V-J combinations with a frequency above 0.0001, which together covered 99.2% of repertoires. For each V-J combination, a TCR clonal expansion and chaos score was defined as F50 clonal expansion divided by the chaos observed in the TCRdist matrix. Features were reduced by Welch's t-statistics and random forest to 10 to 15 V-J combinations, which fed a naive Bayes classifier. The Morisita-Horn index was used to measure how similar the thyroid and blood repertoires were. TCRdb took the public reads, trimmed them with fastp at Q25, ran MiXCR for clone calling and kept in-frame beta chains. Every entry covers one CDR3 protein and lists the most common genes and DNA from its rows. The V and J calls reflect TCRdb's pipeline rather than the authors' work. The sample table holds around 520,000 distinct CDR3 sequences, of which less than 45% were seen once. About 4% of the sample goes to the ten largest clones.

From the cysteine through the phenylalanine, the CDR3 covers 16 amino acids. Kept here is only the CDR3 DNA, which spans 48 bases and is read in frame from base 1. Hyperthyroidism patients were newly diagnosed, with disease duration under 2 months, and aged 18 to 65 years. Patients were excluded if they had other autoimmune diseases, uncontrolled infections, pregnancy or lactation. Clinical symptoms, serum thyroxine, TRAb, thyroid ultrasound and orbital computed tomography were used for diagnosis. Trizol reagent was used to extract the total RNA, and its quality was then checked on an Agilent 2100 Bioanalyzer.

Sequencing used peripheral blood or thyroid tissue (not recorded which). The sequence was collected from an adult man with Graves' hyperthyroidism. The V and J segments used are TRBV12-3 or TRBV12-4 and TRBJ2-2; TRBD1 is possibly the D segment (5 matching bases). In nucleotides, the sequence is TGTGCCGGCAGTTTGAAGATGACAGCGAACACCGGGGAGCTGTTTTTT. The translation is CAGSLKMTANTGELFF.